Below, 15 T cell receptor beta chains from the same sample are listed, as sequenced in a study of blood T cell repertoires in COVID-19. Using immunoSEQ multiplex PCR, the repertoire was profiled, and TCRdb retains in-frame clones only, with some absent. The repertoire holds some 260,000 clones, with around nine tenths as singletons. The sequenced material came from PBMCs or T cells enriched from blood (not recorded which). These receptor sequences come from a man aged 35-49 years who had recovered from COVID-19.

J is TRBJ1-1 and V is TRBV19; tentatively, D is TRBD1 (5 bases). Trimming pared 5 bases from V and 7 bases from J, leaving 14 bases between. This CDR3 is built from 13 residues. Germline-derived CDR1 and CDR2 are LNHDA and SQIVND (reference sequence). DNA for the CDR3: TGTGCCAGTAGTTACCAGACAGATTATGAAGCTTTCTTT. This codes for CASSYQTDYEAFF.

V is TRBV7-9 and J is TRBJ1-5; perhaps TRBD1 as D (5 bases). The CDR3 extends over 15 amino acids. CDR1 and CDR2 (germline): SEHNR, FQNEAQ (reference sequence). V lost 1 base to trimming and J lost 1 base, with 8 bases between them. CDR3 DNA sequence: TGTGCCAGCAGCTTAGGTCCAGGGAGCAATCAGCCCCAGCATTTT. Its protein is CASSLGPGSNQPQHF.

The chain links TRBV19 to TRBJ1-6, with TRBD1 as a possible D gene (5 bases). Germline V gene lookup returns CDR1 LNHDA and CDR2 SQIVND (reference sequence). CDR3 length: 17 amino acids. The ends were cut back, 5 bases at V and 9 bases at J, with 23 bases in the middle. For the CDR3, the DNA is TGTGCCAGTAGTTCTCTAGGGGACTGGGATGGTCCTTCACCCCTCCACTTT. Encoded protein: CASSSLGDWDGPSPLHF. Looking up the rest from reference TRBV19 and TRBJ1-6 gives the full variable domain: DGGITQSPKYLFRKEGQNVTLSCEQNLNHDAMYWYRQDPGQGLRLIYYSQIVNDFQKGDIAEGYSVSREKKESFPLTVTSAQKNPTAFYLCASSSLGDWDGPSPLHFGNGTRLTVT.

The rearrangement uses TRBV4-3 and TRBJ2-3; 10 bases align to TRBD2. The CDR3 consists of 18 residues. V shed 0 bases, J shed 0 bases, and the junction held 6 bases outside the gene matches. The germline V gene has CDR1 LGHNA and CDR2 YSLEER. CDR3 coding DNA: TGCGCCAGCAGCCAAGAAAATGGACTAGCGGACAGCACAGATACGCAGTATTTT. Its translation: CASSQENGLADSTDTQYF.

The gene calls are TRBV6-5 and TRBJ2-2, with 8 positions matching TRBD2. V gave up 4 bases and J gave up 4 bases; unmatched junction bases: 5. The CDR3 extends over 15 amino acids. Germline-derived CDR1 and CDR2 are MNHEY and SVGAGI. CDR3 bases: TGTGCCAGCAGTTCACGGGAGGGCGTCACCGGGGAGCTGTTTTTT. Its translation: CASSSREGVTGELFF.

The rearrangement links TRBV11-3 to TRBJ1-1; D unclear. Trimming left V 5 bases short and J 4 bases short, with 11 bases between. Germline assignment: CDR1 SGHNT and CDR2 YENEEA. The CDR3 is 13 residues long. The DNA of the CDR3 is TGTGCCAGCAGCAAGGCGGGGAGCACTGAAGCTTTCTTT. It codes for CASSKAGSTEAFF.

The CDR3, as DNA: TGCGCCAGCAGCTTGGCCAGGTCGGGAATAGGAACCTACGAGCAGTACTTC. It yields the protein CASSLARSGIGTYEQYF. V usage is TRBV5-1 and J usage is TRBJ2-7; D possibly corresponds to TRBD2 (5 bases). The CDR3 runs to 17 residues. V lost 0 bases and J lost 2, with 18 bases in between. CDR1 is SGHRS, CDR2 YFSETQ, per germline.

The rearrangement links TRBV11-2 to TRBJ2-3, with TRBD2 matching over 12 bases. The germline gives CDR1 SGHAT, CDR2 FQNNGV. V dropped 5 bases and J dropped 2; count of bases not matched to a gene: 5. The CDR3 consists of 16 residues. Written as DNA, the CDR3 is TGTGCCAGCAGCAAGGGGACTAGCGGGTTCACAGATACGCAGTATTTT. Amino acid sequence: CASSKGTSGFTDTQYF.

This chain joins TRBV27 and TRBJ2-6; D might be TRBD1 (6 bases). Germline CDR1 is MNHEY and CDR2 is SMNVEV (reference sequence). The CDR3 has 17 residues. V dropped 5 bases and J dropped 4 bases, with 18 bases sitting between them. The CDR3 loop reads CASSHRVADLGANVLTF. CDR3 coding DNA: TGTGCCAGCAGTCACAGGGTCGCCGACTTGGGGGCCAACGTCCTGACTTTC.

The rearrangement joins TRBV12-3 or TRBV12-4 to TRBJ2-1, with 7 positions matching TRBD2. J gave up 15 bases and V 2 bases, and 10 bases lay outside the gene matches. The length of the CDR3 is 13 residues. The CDR3 region has the DNA TGTGCCAGCAGTTTAACCTCCGCGACTAGCCTGTTCTTC. Protein product: CASSLTSATSLFF.

Here the CDR3 DNA reads TGTGCCAGCAGTGGGCAGGGTAAGGGTTCCGCAGATACGCAGTATTTT. Amino acid sequence: CASSGQGKGSADTQYF. The chain is built from TRBV6-1 and TRBJ2-3, with D tentatively TRBD1 (5 bases). V shed 4 bases and J shed 4 bases, with 18 bases lying between them. From germline, CDR1 is MNHNS and CDR2 SASEGT. The CDR3 runs 16 residues.

The chain joins TRBV10-2 to TRBJ1-3, with D unclear. The CDR3 extends over 18 amino acids. Trimming pared 0 bases from V and 4 bases from J, leaving 19 bases between. Germline lookup yields CDR1 WSHSY and CDR2 SAAADI. As DNA, the CDR3 is TGCGCCAGCAGTGAGTCGACTCGGGTCGTGTCTCTGGGAAACACCATATATTTT. Translation gives CASSESTRVVSLGNTIYF.

The chain employs TRBV4-3 and TRBJ2-2, with 8 bases fitting TRBD1. V lost 1 base, J lost 4 bases, and 5 bases stayed unmatched. The CDR3 has 16 residues. The germline V gene encodes CDR1 LGHNA and CDR2 YSLEER. The chain's CDR3 is CASSQGTGSTTGELFF. The DNA of the CDR3 is TGCGCCAGCAGCCAAGGGACAGGGTCAACCACCGGGGAGCTGTTTTTT.

V is TRBV5-1 and J is TRBJ1-6; 7 bases agree with TRBD1. The length of the CDR3 is 13 residues. The trim removed 6 bases at V and 5 bases at J, leaving 2 bases unmatched. Germline CDR1 SGHRS, CDR2 YFSETQ. The CDR3 DNA follows: TGCGCCAGCAACAGGGGCAATAATTCACCCCTCCACTTT. Translated, it gives CASNRGNNSPLHF.

The rearrangement links TRBV10-2 to TRBJ1-1; D might be TRBD1 (5 bases). The CDR3 loop spans 12 amino acids. Germline V CDR1 and CDR2: WSHSY, SAAADI. Trimming cost V 8 bases and J 10 bases, with 17 bases left between them. In DNA, the CDR3 is TGCGCCAGCCGCTCCGGGGGGGACGGAGCTTTCTTT. Translation: CASRSGGDGAFF.